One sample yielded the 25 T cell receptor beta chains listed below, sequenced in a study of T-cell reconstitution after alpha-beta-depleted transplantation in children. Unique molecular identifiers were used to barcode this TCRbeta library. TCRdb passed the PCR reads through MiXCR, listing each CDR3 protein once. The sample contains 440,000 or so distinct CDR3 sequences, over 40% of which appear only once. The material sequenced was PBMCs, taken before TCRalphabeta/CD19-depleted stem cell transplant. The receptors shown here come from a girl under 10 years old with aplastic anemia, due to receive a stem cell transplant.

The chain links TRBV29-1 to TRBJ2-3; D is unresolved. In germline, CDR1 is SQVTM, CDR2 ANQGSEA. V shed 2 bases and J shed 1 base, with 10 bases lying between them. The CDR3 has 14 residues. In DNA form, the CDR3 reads TGCAGCGTTGAAAAGGGTGGGGGCACAGATACGCAGTATTTT. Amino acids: CSVEKGGGTDTQYF.

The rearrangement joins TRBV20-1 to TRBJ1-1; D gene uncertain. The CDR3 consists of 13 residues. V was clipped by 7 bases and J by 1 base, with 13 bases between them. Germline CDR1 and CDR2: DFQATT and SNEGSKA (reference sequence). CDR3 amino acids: CSGEGRTNTEAFF. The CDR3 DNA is TGCAGTGGGGAGGGCAGGACGAACACTGAAGCTTTCTTT.

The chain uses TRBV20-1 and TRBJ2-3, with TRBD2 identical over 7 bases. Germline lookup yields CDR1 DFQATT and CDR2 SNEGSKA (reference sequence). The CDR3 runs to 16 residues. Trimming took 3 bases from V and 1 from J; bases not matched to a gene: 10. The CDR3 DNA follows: TGCAGTGCTAGGAGGTTGATAGCGGGCGGCACAGATACGCAGTATTTT. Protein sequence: CSARRLIAGGTDTQYF.

CDR3 sequence reads: CASSYSGPGTGSVPNQPQHF. In nucleotides, the CDR3 is TGTGCCAGCAGTTACTCCGGACCAGGTACGGGATCGGTGCCCAATCAGCCCCAGCATTTT. The gene calls are TRBV6-2 or TRBV6-3 and TRBJ1-5, with no clear D. The V gene lost 0 bases and the J gene lost 3 bases, with 24 bases spanning the gap. The CDR3 totals 20 residues. The V gene's germline CDR1 is MNHEY and CDR2 SVGEGT.

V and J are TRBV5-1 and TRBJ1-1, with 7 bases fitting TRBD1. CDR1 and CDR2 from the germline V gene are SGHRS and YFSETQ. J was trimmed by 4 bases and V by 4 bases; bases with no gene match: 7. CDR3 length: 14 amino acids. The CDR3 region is CASSRGQEGTEAFF. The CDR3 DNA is TGCGCCAGCAGCCGCGGACAGGAGGGCACTGAAGCTTTCTTT.

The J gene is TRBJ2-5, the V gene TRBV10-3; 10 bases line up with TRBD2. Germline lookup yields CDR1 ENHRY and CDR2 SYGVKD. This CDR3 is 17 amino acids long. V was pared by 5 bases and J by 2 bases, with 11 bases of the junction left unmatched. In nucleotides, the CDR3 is TGTGCCATCAGTATAGAAGTCAGGACTAGCGGACAAGAGACCCAGTACTTC. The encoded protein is CAISIEVRTSGQETQYF.

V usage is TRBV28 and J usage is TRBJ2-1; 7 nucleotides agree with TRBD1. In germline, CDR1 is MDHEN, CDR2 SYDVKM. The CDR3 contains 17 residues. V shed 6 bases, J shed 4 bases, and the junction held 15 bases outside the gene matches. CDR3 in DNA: TGTGCCAGCAGCCCAACCATAAAGACAGGGAGATACAATGAGCAGTTCTTC. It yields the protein CASSPTIKTGRYNEQFF.

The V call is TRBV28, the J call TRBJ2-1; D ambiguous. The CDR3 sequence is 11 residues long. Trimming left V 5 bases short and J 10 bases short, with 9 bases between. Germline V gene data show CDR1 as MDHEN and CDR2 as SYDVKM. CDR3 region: CASSVSWEQFF. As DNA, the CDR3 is TGTGCCAGCAGTGTGTCTTGGGAGCAGTTCTTC. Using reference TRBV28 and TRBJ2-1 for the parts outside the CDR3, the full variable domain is DVKVTQSSRYLVKRTGEKVFLECVQDMDHENMFWYRQDPGLGLRLIYFSYDVKMKEKGDIPEGYSVSREKKERFSLILESASTNQTSMYLCASSVSWEQFFGPGTRLTVL.

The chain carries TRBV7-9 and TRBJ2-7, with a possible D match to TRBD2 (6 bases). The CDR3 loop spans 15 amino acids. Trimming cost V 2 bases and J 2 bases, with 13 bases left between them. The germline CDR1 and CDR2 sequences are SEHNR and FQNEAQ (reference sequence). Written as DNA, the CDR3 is TGTGCCAGCAGCTTACGAGGAGGGTTCCCCTACGAGCAGTACTTC. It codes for CASSLRGGFPYEQYF.

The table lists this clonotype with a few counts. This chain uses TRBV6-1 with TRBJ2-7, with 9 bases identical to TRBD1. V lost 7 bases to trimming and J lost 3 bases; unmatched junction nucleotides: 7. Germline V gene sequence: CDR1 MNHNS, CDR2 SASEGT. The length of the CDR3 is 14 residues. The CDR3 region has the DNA TGTGCCAGCACCACGACAGGGGGGCTCTACGAGCAGTACTTC. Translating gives CASTTTGGLYEQYF.

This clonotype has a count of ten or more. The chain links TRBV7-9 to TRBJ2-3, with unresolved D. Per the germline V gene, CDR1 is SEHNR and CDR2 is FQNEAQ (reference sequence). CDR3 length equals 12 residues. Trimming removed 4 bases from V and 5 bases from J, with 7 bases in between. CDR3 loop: CASSYSGDTQYF. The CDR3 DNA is TGTGCCAGCAGCTATAGTGGAGATACGCAGTATTTT.

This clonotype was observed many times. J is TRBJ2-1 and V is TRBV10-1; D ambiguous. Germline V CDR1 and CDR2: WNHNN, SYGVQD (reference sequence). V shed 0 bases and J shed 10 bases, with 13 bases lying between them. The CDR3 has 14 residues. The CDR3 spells CASSESIQAPEQFF. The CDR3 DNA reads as TGCGCCAGCAGTGAGTCGATCCAGGCCCCAGAGCAGTTCTTC.

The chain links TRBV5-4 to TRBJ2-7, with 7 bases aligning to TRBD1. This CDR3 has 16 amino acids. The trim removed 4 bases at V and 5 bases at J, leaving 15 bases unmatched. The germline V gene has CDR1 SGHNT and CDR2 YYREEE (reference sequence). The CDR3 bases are TGTGCCAGCAGCCACCTAGGGCAGGGGGACGTAGACGAGCAGTACTTC. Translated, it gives CASSHLGQGDVDEQYF.

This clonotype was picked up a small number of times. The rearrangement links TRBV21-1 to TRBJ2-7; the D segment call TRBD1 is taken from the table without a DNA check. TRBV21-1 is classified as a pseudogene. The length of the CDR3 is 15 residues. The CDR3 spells CASSKRGDRPYEQYF. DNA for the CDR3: TGTGCCAGCAGCAAAAGGGGGGACAGACCCTACGAGCAGTACTTC.

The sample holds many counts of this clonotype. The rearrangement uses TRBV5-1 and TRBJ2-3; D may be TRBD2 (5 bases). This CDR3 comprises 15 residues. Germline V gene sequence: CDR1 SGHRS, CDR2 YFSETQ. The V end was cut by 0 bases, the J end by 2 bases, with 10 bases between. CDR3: CASSLGSGHTDTQYF. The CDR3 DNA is TGCGCCAGCAGCTTGGGAAGCGGCCACACAGATACGCAGTATTTT.

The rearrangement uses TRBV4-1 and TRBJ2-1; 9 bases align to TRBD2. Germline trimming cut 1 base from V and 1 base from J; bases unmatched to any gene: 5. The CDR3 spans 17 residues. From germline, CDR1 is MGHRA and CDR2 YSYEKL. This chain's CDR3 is CASSQGSGRSSYNEQFF. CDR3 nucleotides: TGCGCCAGCAGCCAAGGGAGCGGGAGGTCTTCCTACAATGAGCAGTTCTTC.

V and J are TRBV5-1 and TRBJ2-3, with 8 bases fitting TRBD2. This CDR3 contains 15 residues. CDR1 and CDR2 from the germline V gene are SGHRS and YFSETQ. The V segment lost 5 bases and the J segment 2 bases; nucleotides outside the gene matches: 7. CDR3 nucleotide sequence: TGCGCCAGCAGTCCGGGCGGGGGGAACACAGATACGCAGTATTTT. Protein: CASSPGGGNTDTQYF. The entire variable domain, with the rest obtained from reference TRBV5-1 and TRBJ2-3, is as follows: KAGVTQTPRYLIKTRGQQVTLSCSPISGHRSVSWYQQTPGQGLQFLFEYFSETQRNKGNFPGRFSGRQFSNSRSEMNVSTLELGDSALYLCASSPGGGNTDTQYFGPGTRLTVL.

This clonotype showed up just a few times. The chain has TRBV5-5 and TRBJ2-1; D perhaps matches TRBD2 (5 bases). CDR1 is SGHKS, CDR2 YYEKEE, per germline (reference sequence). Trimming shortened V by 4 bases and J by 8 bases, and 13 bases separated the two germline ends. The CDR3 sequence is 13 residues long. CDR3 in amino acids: CASSRDTGYEQFF. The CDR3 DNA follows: TGTGCCAGCAGCCGAGACACGGGGTATGAGCAGTTCTTC.

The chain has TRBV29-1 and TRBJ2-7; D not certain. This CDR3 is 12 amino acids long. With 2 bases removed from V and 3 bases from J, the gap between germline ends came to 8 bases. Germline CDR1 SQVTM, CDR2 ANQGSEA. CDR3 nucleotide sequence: TGCAGCGTTGAATTAGTGGGCTACGAGCAGTACTTC. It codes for CSVELVGYEQYF.

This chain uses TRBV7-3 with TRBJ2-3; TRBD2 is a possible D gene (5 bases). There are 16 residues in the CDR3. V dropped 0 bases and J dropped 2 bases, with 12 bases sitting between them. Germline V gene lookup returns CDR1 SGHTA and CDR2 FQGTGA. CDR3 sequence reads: CASSLTRRGTTDTQYF. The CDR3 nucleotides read TGTGCCAGCAGCTTAACCCGACGGGGTACCACAGATACGCAGTATTTT.

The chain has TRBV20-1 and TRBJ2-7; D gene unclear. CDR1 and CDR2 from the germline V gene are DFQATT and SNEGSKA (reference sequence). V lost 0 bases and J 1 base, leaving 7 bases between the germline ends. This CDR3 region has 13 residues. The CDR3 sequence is CSARDIGSYEQYF. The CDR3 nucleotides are TGCAGTGCTAGAGATATAGGATCCTACGAGCAGTACTTC.

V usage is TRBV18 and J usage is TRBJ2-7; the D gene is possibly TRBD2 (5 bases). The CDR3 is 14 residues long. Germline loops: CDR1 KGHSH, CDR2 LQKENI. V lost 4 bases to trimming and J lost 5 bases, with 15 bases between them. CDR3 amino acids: CASSRPGLANEQYF. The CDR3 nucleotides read TGTGCCAGCTCACGACCCGGGCTAGCCAACGAGCAGTACTTC.

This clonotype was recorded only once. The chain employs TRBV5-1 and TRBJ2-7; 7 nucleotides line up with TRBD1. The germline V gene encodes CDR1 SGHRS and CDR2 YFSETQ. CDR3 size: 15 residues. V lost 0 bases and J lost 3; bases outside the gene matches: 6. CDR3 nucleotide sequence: TGCGCCAGCAGCTTGGACAGGGGACCCTACTACGAGCAGTACTTC. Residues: CASSLDRGPYYEQYF.

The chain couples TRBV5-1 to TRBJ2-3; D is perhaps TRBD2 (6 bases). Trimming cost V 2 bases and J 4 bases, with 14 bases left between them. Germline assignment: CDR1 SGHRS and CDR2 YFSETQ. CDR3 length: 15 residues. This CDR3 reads CASSFIPGSADTQYF. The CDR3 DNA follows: TGCGCCAGCAGCTTTATTCCCGGGAGTGCAGATACGCAGTATTTT. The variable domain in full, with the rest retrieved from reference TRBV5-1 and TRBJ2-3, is KAGVTQTPRYLIKTRGQQVTLSCSPISGHRSVSWYQQTPGQGLQFLFEYFSETQRNKGNFPGRFSGRQFSNSRSEMNVSTLELGDSALYLCASSFIPGSADTQYFGPGTRLTVL.

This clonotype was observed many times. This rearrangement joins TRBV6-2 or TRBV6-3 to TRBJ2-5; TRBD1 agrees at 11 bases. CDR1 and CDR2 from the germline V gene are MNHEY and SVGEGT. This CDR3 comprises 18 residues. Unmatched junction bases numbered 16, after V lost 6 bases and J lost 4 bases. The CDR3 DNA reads TGTGCCAGCAGCCGAAGCGTCTCGGACAGGGGGCTGAGAGAGACCCAGTACTTC. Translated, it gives CASSRSVSDRGLRETQYF.